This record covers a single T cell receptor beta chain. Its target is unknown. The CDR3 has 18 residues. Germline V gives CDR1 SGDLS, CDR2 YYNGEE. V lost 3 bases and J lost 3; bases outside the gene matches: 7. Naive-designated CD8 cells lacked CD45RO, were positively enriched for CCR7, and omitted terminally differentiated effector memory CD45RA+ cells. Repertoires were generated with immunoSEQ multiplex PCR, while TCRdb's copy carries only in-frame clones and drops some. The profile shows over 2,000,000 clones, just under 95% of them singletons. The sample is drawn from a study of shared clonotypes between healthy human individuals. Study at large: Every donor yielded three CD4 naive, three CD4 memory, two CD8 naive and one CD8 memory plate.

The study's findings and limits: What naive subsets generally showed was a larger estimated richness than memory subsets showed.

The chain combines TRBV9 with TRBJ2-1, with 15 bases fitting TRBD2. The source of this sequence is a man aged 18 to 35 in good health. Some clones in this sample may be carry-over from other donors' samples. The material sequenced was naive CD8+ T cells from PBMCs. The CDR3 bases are TGTGCCAGCAGCGCTGGACTAGCGGGAGGGCCAGGCTACAATGAGCAGTTCTTC. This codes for CASSAGLAGGPGYNEQFF.